This TCR beta chain is drawn from a study of read filtering for tumor transcriptome and immune sequencing. About the research overall: Among patients, some 17 were male and some 15 female, aged roughly 45 to 80 (mean roughly 64).

This clonotype occurred many times. The antigen is undetermined. This CDR3 spans 11 amino acids. Looked up from germline, CDR1 is LNHNV and CDR2 is YYDKDF (reference sequence). V lost 9 bases to trimming and J lost 2 bases, with 6 bases between them. Findings and limits, study-wide: This fraction held mixed bone marrow immune cells after CD138-negative sorting.

The library was built from about 370 ng RNA with molecular barcoded adaptors for alpha/delta and beta/gamma chains. A single record per CDR3 protein comes from TCRdb applying MiXCR to the reads. The sample contains fewer than 150,000 distinct CDR3 sequences, 10% to 15% of which appear only once. The chain is built from TRBV15 and TRBJ2-3; D gene ambiguous. This receptor was obtained from a donor at least 40 years old with multiple myeloma. Specimen: a population of CD138-negative cells sorted from bone marrow. DNA for the CDR3: TGTGCCACGGGAAACACAGATACGCAGTATTTT. This gives the protein CATGNTDTQYF.